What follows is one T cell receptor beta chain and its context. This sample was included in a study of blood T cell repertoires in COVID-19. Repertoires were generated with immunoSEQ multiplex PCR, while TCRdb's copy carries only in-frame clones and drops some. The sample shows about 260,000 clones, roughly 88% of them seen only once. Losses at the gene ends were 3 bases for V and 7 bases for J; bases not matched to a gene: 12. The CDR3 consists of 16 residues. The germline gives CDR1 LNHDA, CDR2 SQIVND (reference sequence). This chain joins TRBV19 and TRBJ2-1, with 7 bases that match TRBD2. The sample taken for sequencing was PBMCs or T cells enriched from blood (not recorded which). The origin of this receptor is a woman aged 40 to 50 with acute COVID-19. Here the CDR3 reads CASSIPRDGRTNEQFF. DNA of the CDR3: TGTGCCAGTAGTATCCCCCGGGACGGGAGGACAAATGAGCAGTTCTTC.